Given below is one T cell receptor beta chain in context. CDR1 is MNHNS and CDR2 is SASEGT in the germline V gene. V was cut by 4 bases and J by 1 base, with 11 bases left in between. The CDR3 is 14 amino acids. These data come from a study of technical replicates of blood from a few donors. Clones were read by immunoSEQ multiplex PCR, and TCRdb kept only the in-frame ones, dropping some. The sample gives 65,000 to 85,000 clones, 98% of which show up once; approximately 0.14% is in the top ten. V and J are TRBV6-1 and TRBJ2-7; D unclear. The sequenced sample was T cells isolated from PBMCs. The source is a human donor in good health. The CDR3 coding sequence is TGTGCCAGCAGTGTTCCCCAAAATTCCTACGAGCAGTACTTC. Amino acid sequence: CASSVPQNSYEQYF.